The entry that follows covers one T cell receptor (beta chain) sequence. What it binds is not known. Sequenced by immunoSEQ multiplex PCR; TCRdb stores in-frame clones only, minus some. The sample has about 18,000 clones; approximately 85% are singletons. The entry originates in a study of Tregs in tolerant kidney transplant recipients. Study conclusions and caveats: Findings come from small patient numbers and require larger validation.

Specimen: Tregs from blood. The sequence was collected from a human donor in good health.

The CDR3 reads CASSLDRLEGSTQYF. The CDR3 DNA reads TGTGCCAGCAGCTTAGATCGGCTGGAGGGGAGTACGCAGTATTTT. The chain uses TRBV11-2 and TRBJ2-3, with D perhaps matching TRBD2 (6 bases). V lost 0 bases and J 8 bases, leaving 15 bases between the germline ends. This CDR3 has 15 residues. Per germline, CDR1 SGHAT and CDR2 FQNNGV.